These 27 T cell receptor beta chains came from one sample sequenced in a study of T cells in Graves' hyperthyroidism and ophthalmopathy. Researchers amplified the TCR beta CDR3 regions from RNA transcripts. The TCR CDR3 first-round RT-PCR relied on the HTBI primer set. TCRdb analysed the multiplex PCR reads with MiXCR anew, one entry per CDR3 protein. Of a few hundred thousand distinct CDR3 sequences in the sample, 13% to 15% were seen once. Specimen: blood. The source is a woman between 40 and 50 years old with Graves' hyperthyroidism that later progressed to Graves' ophthalmopathy.

The gene calls are TRBV5-1 and TRBJ1-4; TRBD1 matches 7 bases. CDR1 and CDR2 (germline): SGHRS, YFSETQ. There are 16 residues in the CDR3. The ends lost 5 bases at V and 0 bases at J; junction bases unmatched: 7. CDR3 protein: CASRKTGSSTNEKLFF. In DNA, the CDR3 is TGCGCCAGCAGAAAGACAGGGAGCTCAACTAATGAAAAACTGTTTTTT.

The chain uses TRBV18 and TRBJ2-7; 8 bases map to TRBD2. Germline CDR1 reads KGHSH; CDR2 reads LQKENI. The V and J ends lost 2 bases and 6 bases, in that order; junction bases with no gene match: 30. The CDR3 runs 22 residues. The CDR3 bases are TGTGCCAGCTCACCATACTACCCTATGCTAGCGGGCGCGTCTCTTCTGGGTGGCGAGCAGTACTTC. Protein: CASSPYYPMLAGASLLGGEQYF.

This clonotype came up many times. The chain employs TRBV2 and TRBJ2-2; maybe TRBD2 (6 bases). The V gene lost 8 bases and the J gene lost 8 bases, with 9 bases spanning the gap. This CDR3 comprises 11 residues. The V gene's germline CDR1 is SNHLY and CDR2 FYNNEI. For the CDR3, the DNA is TGTGCCAGCCGACGGGAGGGGGAGCTGTTTTTT. Translation gives CASRREGELFF.

This clonotype was found many times. The chain uses TRBV29-1 and TRBJ2-5, with 10 bases matching TRBD2. The V and J ends lost 5 bases and 9 bases, in that order; junction bases with no gene match: 9. Germline V lookup: CDR1 SQVTM, CDR2 ANQGSEA. CDR3 size: 13 residues. The CDR3 sequence: CSVYTAGGPAQYF. DNA for the CDR3: TGCAGCGTTTACACAGCGGGAGGGCCGGCCCAGTACTTC.

This clonotype was observed at least ten times. The chain uses TRBV19 and TRBJ1-3, with D possibly being TRBD1 (6 bases). Trimming stripped 11 bases from V and 0 bases from J, with 14 bases between. The CDR3 loop spans 14 amino acids. The germline V gene encodes CDR1 LNHDA and CDR2 SQIVND (reference sequence). The CDR3 loop reads CALGGPFSGNTIYF. The CDR3 DNA follows: TGTGCCCTCGGGGGCCCTTTCTCTGGAAACACCATATATTTT.

This clonotype was seen a few times. This chain uses TRBV18 with TRBJ2-7; 8 bases map to TRBD1. The germline CDR1 and CDR2 sequences are KGHSH and LQKENI. This CDR3 is built from 15 residues. V lost 2 bases to trimming and J lost 5 bases; unmatched junction nucleotides: 8. CDR3 region: CASSPNGQGVDEQYF. Here the CDR3 DNA reads TGTGCCAGCTCACCAAATGGACAGGGAGTCGACGAGCAGTACTTC.

About this clonotype itself: Given a much more abundant clone one base away, this may be a read error. The CDR3 nucleotides are TGCAGTGCGTTCCATGGGACTAGCAATGAGCAGTACTTC. This gives the protein CSAFHGTSNEQYF. The chain carries TRBV20-1 and TRBJ2-1; 9 bases map to TRBD2. The J call may be incorrect, as the DNA end agrees better with TRBJ2-7. Germline V gene data show CDR1 as DFQATT and CDR2 as SNEGSKA (reference sequence). The CDR3 contains 13 residues.

This clonotype was observed at least ten times. A read error may produce the germline difference seen at one junction end. The rearrangement uses TRBV10-3 and TRBJ2-2, with D possibly matching TRBD2 (6 bases). The CDR3 loop spans 11 amino acids. Per germline, CDR1 ENHRY and CDR2 SYGVKD. In DNA, the CDR3 is TGTGCCATCAGGTCCACCGGGACTCTGTATTTT. Its translation is CAIRSTGTLYF.

This clonotype came up many times. The chain links TRBV20-1 to TRBJ2-3; 7 positions match TRBD1. The CDR3 spans 13 residues. The ends lost 4 bases at V and 1 base at J; junction bases unmatched: 2. The germline gives CDR1 DFQATT, CDR2 SNEGSKA (reference sequence). CDR3 loop: CSATDRGTDTQYF. DNA of the CDR3: TGCAGTGCTACCGACAGGGGCACAGATACGCAGTATTTT.

The chain is built from TRBV30 and TRBJ1-2, with D possibly being TRBD1 (6 bases). This CDR3 comprises 13 residues. Germline CDR1 and CDR2: GTSNPN and SVGIG (reference sequence). V was clipped by 0 bases and J by 7 bases, with 12 bases between them. For the CDR3, the DNA is TGTGCCTGGAGTGTGTCGGGGGGCGTTGGCTACACCTTC. Translating gives CAWSVSGGVGYTF.

This clonotype has a count of ten or more. This chain connects TRBV28 to TRBJ2-7; 10 positions match TRBD1. Germline-derived CDR1 and CDR2 are MDHEN and SYDVKM. V trimming: 3 bases; J trimming: 3 bases; junction bases outside the gene matches: 8. The CDR3 runs 16 residues. The CDR3 DNA follows: TGTGCCAGCAGTTTGGGGGGACAGGGGCTGGGCTACGAGCAGTACTTC. Protein product: CASSLGGQGLGYEQYF.

This clonotype was seen repeatedly, ten times or more. The genes are TRBV6-1 and TRBJ1-1; D gene uncertain. CDR1 is MNHNS and CDR2 is SASEGT in the germline V gene. The CDR3 is made up of 14 amino acids. Trimming stripped 6 bases from V and 2 bases from J, with 13 bases between. CDR3 region: CASRSRGTNTEAFF. In DNA, the CDR3 is TGTGCCAGCAGGAGCCGGGGAACAAACACTGAAGCTTTCTTT.

The chain has TRBV4-1 and TRBJ1-3; weak D call: TRBD1 (6 bases). Looked up from germline, CDR1 is MGHRA and CDR2 is YSYEKL. CDR3 length equals 17 residues. The germline V and J ends were trimmed by 0 bases and 1 base, with 13 bases remaining between them. The CDR3 nucleotides are TGCGCCAGCAGCCAAGATCCGACAGGCACTTCTGGAAACACCATATATTTT. Translation: CASSQDPTGTSGNTIYF.

This clonotype was observed a few times. The V gene is TRBV4-1, the J gene TRBJ2-2, with D perhaps matching TRBD2 (5 bases). Germline CDR1 MGHRA, CDR2 YSYEKL. The ends were cut back, 3 bases at V and 3 bases at J, with 17 bases in the middle. The CDR3 loop spans 17 amino acids. CDR3 sequence: CASSHLPPGGHTGELFF. The CDR3 DNA sequence: TGCGCCAGCAGCCACCTCCCTCCGGGCGGGCACACCGGGGAGCTGTTTTTT.

This clonotype was recorded many times. The V gene is TRBV18, the J gene TRBJ1-4; D not certain. The V and J ends lost 0 bases and 7 bases respectively, with 12 bases between them. The CDR3 extends over 15 amino acids. The germline CDR1 and CDR2 sequences are KGHSH and LQKENI. Here the CDR3 DNA reads TGTGCCAGCTCACCACCCAAACAACTGGGTGAAAAACTGTTTTTT. This sequence encodes CASSPPKQLGEKLFF.

This clonotype showed up many times. V is TRBV11-2 and J is TRBJ2-7; 12 bases agree with TRBD2. V lost 5 bases, J lost 6 bases, and 8 bases stayed unmatched. The CDR3 is 15 residues long. The germline V gene has CDR1 SGHAT and CDR2 FQNNGV. The CDR3 DNA is TGTGCCAGCAGCAGATGGACTAGCGGGACCGGCGAGCAGTACTTC. It encodes CASSRWTSGTGEQYF.

In its sample, this clonotype was seen a few times. This may come from a read error, since a much larger clone is one base off. V and J are TRBV5-1 and TRBJ1-1; 10 nucleotides agree with TRBD1. The CDR3 is made up of 15 amino acids. From germline, CDR1 is SGHRS and CDR2 YFSETQ. Here the CDR3 DNA reads TGTGCCAGCAGCTTAGCCGGGACAGGGGCCACTGAAGCTTTATTT. Translation gives CASSLAGTGATEALF. The full variable domain, in which reference TRBV5-1 and TRBJ1-1 provide the parts outside the CDR3, is KAGVTQTPRYLIKTRGQQVTLSCSPISGHRSVSWYQQTPGQGLQFLFEYFSETQRNKGNFPGRFSGRQFSNSRSEMNVSTLELGDSALYLCASSLAGTGATEALFGQGTRLTVV.

This clonotype was found many times. The V and J genes are TRBV30 and TRBJ2-1; TRBD2 might be the D (5 bases). CDR1 is GTSNPN and CDR2 is SVGIG in the germline V gene (reference sequence). The CDR3 length is 12 residues. The germline V and J ends were trimmed by 4 bases and 5 bases, with 9 bases remaining between them. CDR3 region: CAWNRLNNEQFF. CDR3 bases: TGTGCCTGGAATCGACTAAACAATGAGCAGTTCTTC.

This clonotype was seen ten or more times. The rearrangement uses TRBV19 and TRBJ2-1, with TRBD1 matching over 9 bases. Trimming cost V 4 bases and J 1 base; bases outside gene matches: 2. This CDR3 has 15 residues. CDR1 is LNHDA and CDR2 is SQIVND in the germline V gene (reference sequence). CDR3 loop: CASSTGTGSYNEQFF. The CDR3 coding sequence is TGTGCCAGTAGTACCGGGACAGGGTCCTACAATGAGCAGTTCTTC.

The table lists this clonotype with many counts. The gene calls are TRBV5-8 and TRBJ1-1, with TRBD1 as a possible D gene (5 bases). The CDR3 runs to 17 residues. Germline lookup yields CDR1 SGHTS and CDR2 YDEGEE. V lost 1 base and J lost 0, with 16 bases in between. The DNA for the CDR3 is TGTGCCAGCAGCTTGCTTCCCGCGGGCAGGGTGAACACTGAAGCTTTCTTT. Its translation: CASSLLPAGRVNTEAFF.

This clonotype was counted once. Given a much more abundant clone one base away, this may be a read error. The genes are TRBV2 and TRBJ2-2, with unresolved D. Germline V gene sequence: CDR1 SNHLY, CDR2 FYNNEI. V gave up 7 bases and J gave up 5 bases, with 20 bases separating them. There are 16 residues in the CDR3. CDR3 residues: CASNVWAQQRTGELFF. In DNA, the CDR3 is TGTGCCAGCAATGTATGGGCTCAACAGAGGACCGGGGAGCTGTTTTTT. The entire variable domain, with the rest obtained from reference TRBV2 and TRBJ2-2, is as follows: EPEVTQTPSHQVTQMGQEVILRCVPISNHLYFYWYRQILGQKVEFLVSFYNNEISEKSEIFDDQFSVERPDGSNFTLKIRSTKLEDSAMYFCASNVWAQQRTGELFFGEGSRLTVL.

This clonotype showed up many times. The rearrangement uses TRBV24-1 and TRBJ1-5; 7 nucleotides align to TRBD1. Losses at the gene ends were 9 bases for V and 3 bases for J; bases not matched to a gene: 13. Germline CDR1 reads KGHDR; CDR2 reads SFDVKD. The length of the CDR3 is 16 residues. For the CDR3, the DNA is TGTGCCACCGGTGCCGCCGGACAGGTTTTCAATCAGCCCCAGCATTTT. Translated, it gives CATGAAGQVFNQPQHF.

At least ten counts were recorded for this clonotype. The J gene is TRBJ1-2, the V gene TRBV28, with 9 bases lining up with TRBD1. Germline assignment: CDR1 MDHEN and CDR2 SYDVKM. The CDR3 has 13 amino acids. V lost 7 bases, J lost 8 bases, and 8 bases stayed unmatched. As DNA, the CDR3 is TGTGCCAGCACGGAACAGGGGGCGAAGGGCTACACCTTC. Amino acids: CASTEQGAKGYTF.

The chain couples TRBV2 to TRBJ1-1, with a weak D call TRBD1 (6 bases). From germline, CDR1 is SNHLY and CDR2 FYNNEI. The ends were cut back, 8 bases at V and 2 bases at J, with 12 bases in the middle. The CDR3 contains 13 residues. The CDR3 protein is CASGGGPNTEAFF. The CDR3 nucleotides are TGTGCCAGCGGGGGGGGCCCCAACACTGAAGCTTTCTTT.

Ten or more counts support this clonotype. CDR3 DNA sequence: TGCAGTGCTAGAGAGGTACTAGCGGGAGATCACGGGGAGCTGTTTTTT. Translation: CSAREVLAGDHGELFF. The gene calls are TRBV20-1 and TRBJ2-2; 11 nucleotides match TRBD2. The ends lost 0 bases at V and 7 bases at J; junction bases unmatched: 7. The germline V gene has CDR1 DFQATT and CDR2 SNEGSKA (reference sequence). This CDR3 contains 16 residues.

Concerning this clonotype itself: A read error is possible here, since a much larger clone lies one base away. This chain joins TRBV12-3 or TRBV12-4 and TRBJ2-7; maybe TRBD2 (7 bases). There are 12 residues in the CDR3. The CDR3 is CASSYRDYGQYF. The CDR3 coding sequence is TGTGCCAGCAGTTACAGGGACTACGGGCAGTACTTC.

The chain employs TRBV7-6 and TRBJ2-5; D not resolved. The CDR3 totals 13 residues. Germline assignment: CDR1 SGHVS and CDR2 FNYEAQ. Trimming left V 3 bases short and J 2 bases short, with 7 bases between. The CDR3 nucleotides read TGTGCCAGCAGCTTCCAAATACAAGAGACCCAGTACTTC. This codes for CASSFQIQETQYF.